This T cell receptor (beta chain) derives from a study of blood T cell repertoires in COVID-19. Looking at the study overall: Specimens from acute and convalescent COVID-19 originated in the United States, Italy and Spain. Sources were T cells, B-cell-depleted T cells, or PBMCs; the material itself was cDNA or gDNA.

In the original analysis: How many nucleated cells were present was estimated from reference gene primer amplification. The repertoire was sequenced with immunoSEQ multiplex PCR; TCRdb's copy has only in-frame clones and lacks some. That table gives V, J and clone size, and the DNA gave D and trimming. The repertoire holds under 300,000 clones, about 80% seen once, with roughly 2% in the top ten. Sequenced material: peripheral blood. This clonotype was obtained from a man younger than 40 who had recovered from COVID-19.

The CDR3: CASSLGKGTMRYRDIQYF. CDR3 sequence (DNA): TGTGCCAGCAGCTTAGGGAAGGGGACTATGAGATATAGGGACATTCAGTACTTC. The chain is built from TRBV7-8 and TRBJ2-4; 7 nucleotides match TRBD2. CDR1 SGHVS and CDR2 FQNEAQ come from the germline V gene. The length of the CDR3 is 18 residues. Trimming cost V 1 base and J 8 bases; bases outside gene matches: 17.